This T cell receptor (beta chain) was retrieved from a study of shared T cell receptors in the human thymus. This CDR3 comprises 13 residues. With 1 base removed from V and 6 bases from J, the gap between germline ends came to 9 bases. Germline V lookup: CDR1 LNHDA, CDR2 SQIVND (reference sequence). Some clones are missing from TCRdb's copy, which holds only in-frame ones; the method was immunoSEQ multiplex PCR. The table has over 650,000 clones, more than 75% seen once. The data also belong to a second study, concerning human thymus T cells. That work adds: Corrective heart surgery yielded resections, and these provided the thymus tissue. Related work showed strongly overlapping thymic repertoires across unrelated individuals.

The chain joins TRBV19 to TRBJ1-1; D is undetermined. What was sequenced was thymocytes. The receptor comes from a boy under three years old with a congenital heart defect. The CDR3 protein is CASSIVEGSEAFF. The CDR3 DNA reads TGTGCCAGTAGTATAGTAGAGGGTTCTGAAGCTTTCTTT.